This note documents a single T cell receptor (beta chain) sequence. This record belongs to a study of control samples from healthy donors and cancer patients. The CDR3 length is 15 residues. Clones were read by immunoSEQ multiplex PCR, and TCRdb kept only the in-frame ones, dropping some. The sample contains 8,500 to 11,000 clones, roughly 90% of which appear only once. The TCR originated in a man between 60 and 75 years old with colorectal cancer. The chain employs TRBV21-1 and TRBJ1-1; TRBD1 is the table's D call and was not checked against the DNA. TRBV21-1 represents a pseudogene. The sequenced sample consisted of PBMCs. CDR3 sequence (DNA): TGTGCCAGCAGCAATCGGAATAGGGGTTGGACTGAAGCTTTCTTT. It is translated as CASSNRNRGWTEAFF.